This TCR beta chain was captured in a study of T cell responses to AZD1222 COVID-19 vaccine. In the study overall: The analysis combined second doses at about 4 or about 12 weeks.

General observations from the study: Following two doses of AZD1222, Spike-specific TCR breadth and depth rose.

Generated by immunoSEQ multiplex PCR, the TCRdb table keeps only in-frame clones and is missing some. The table shows about 140,000 clones, with 75% to 90% occurring only once. With respect to this clone: Its cognate antigen is unknown.

The sequenced sample was peripheral blood, obtained on day 0 of AZD1222 vaccination. This receptor was identified in an adult in good health.

The DNA of the CDR3 is TGTGCCAGTAGTAGAAATCACAGGGGGCTAGGCGATGGCTACACCTTC. Translating it yields CASSRNHRGLGDGYTF. The rearrangement links TRBV19 to TRBJ1-2, with TRBD1 identical over 9 bases. Germline trimming cut 4 bases from V and 6 bases from J; bases unmatched to any gene: 12. The V gene's germline CDR1 is LNHDA and CDR2 SQIVND (reference sequence). There are 16 residues in the CDR3.